This T cell receptor beta chain was documented in a study of tumor-infiltrating lymphocytes in primary liver carcinoma. The overall study: Surgical resection was the treatment these patients received for primary liver carcinoma. Study conclusions and caveats: Relative to tumor region pairs, the tumor-adjacent and tumor-blood pairs showed overlap that was lower.

Germline DNA was also extracted, and blood RNA was taken from unsorted whole blood. Trimming left V 5 bases short and J 8 bases short, with 19 bases between. CDR1 and CDR2 from the germline V gene are SGHVS and FQNEAQ. This CDR3 is 15 amino acids long. This clonotype occurred many times. The antigen remains unidentified. With approximately 470 ng total RNA as template and a constant-region primer, TCR beta cDNA was made. Generation of the TCR beta libraries relied on three nested multiplex PCR rounds using slightly modified ARM-PCR. TRBV1-TRBV30 forward primers paired with a C-beta reverse primer drove the first two PCR rounds, roughly 9 cycles each. Using its own MiXCR run on the multiplex PCR reads, TCRdb lists one record per CDR3 protein. There are 250,000 to 350,000 distinct CDR3 sequences in the sample; 50% to 60% occur only once, and about 17% lies in the top ten.

The sequence derives from a woman aged 25 to 39 with primary liver carcinoma and hepatitis B virus infection. The specimen sequenced was peripheral blood. The genes are TRBV7-8 and TRBJ1-5, with D perhaps matching TRBD1 (5 bases). CDR3 sequence reads: CASSLLTGTGEPQHF. The CDR3 nucleotides read TGTGCCAGCAGCCTCCTGACGGGCACAGGCGAGCCCCAGCATTTT.